The T cell receptor (beta chain) under discussion was sequenced for a study of T-cell memory formation after mild COVID-19. Whole-study context: TCR clusters showed largely donor specificity.

J was trimmed by 1 base and V by 3 bases; bases with no gene match: 3. Per the germline V gene, CDR1 is SGDLS and CDR2 is YYNGEE. CDR3 length equals 14 residues. This clonotype was recorded at least ten times. Antigen unknown. TCRdb re-called the 5' RACE reads through MiXCR, storing one row per CDR3 protein. This table has under 110,000 distinct CDR3 sequences, 15% to 20% appearing once. Study-wide findings and caveats: Pre-infection memory contained some responding clones, which suggested that cross-reactive memory had joined. For contracting clones, CD4+ ones sat mainly in CM and EM, CD8+ in EMRA. CD4+ bias marked clones expanding day 15 to 37, unlike balanced contracting clones.

The sequenced material came from PBMCs or a T cell subset sorted from them (not recorded which). This sequence originates from an adult woman who had mild COVID-19 (a few samples of this study predate the infection). Cell type and time point are not known. The chain uses TRBV9 and TRBJ2-5; 7 bases align to TRBD1. The CDR3 bases are TGTGCCAGCAGCGCCGGGACAGCCCAAGAGACCCAGTACTTC. Protein product: CASSAGTAQETQYF.